A single T cell receptor (beta chain) is shown here with its context. The target antigen is unknown. This specimen comes from a study of shared clonotypes between healthy human individuals. Study-wide points: Relative to clonotypes present in all four donors, those not shared had lower generation probabilities.

The data were produced by immunoSEQ multiplex PCR, yet TCRdb's version contains in-frame clones alone and is incomplete. The sample has under 2,500,000 clones, almost 96% seen once. Trimming removed 2 bases at V and 2 bases at J, with 6 bases between. The CDR3 runs to 13 residues. CDR1 is ENHRY and CDR2 is SYGVKD in the germline V gene. J is TRBJ1-2 and V is TRBV10-3; D is ambiguous. The sequenced sample consisted of naive CD4+ T cells sorted from blood. As for subset: CD45RA+ positively selected. The sequence derives from a man aged 18 to 30 in good health. Here the CDR3 reads CAISEPGNYGYTF. Written as DNA, the CDR3 is TGTGCCATCAGTGAGCCGGGGAACTATGGCTACACCTTC.